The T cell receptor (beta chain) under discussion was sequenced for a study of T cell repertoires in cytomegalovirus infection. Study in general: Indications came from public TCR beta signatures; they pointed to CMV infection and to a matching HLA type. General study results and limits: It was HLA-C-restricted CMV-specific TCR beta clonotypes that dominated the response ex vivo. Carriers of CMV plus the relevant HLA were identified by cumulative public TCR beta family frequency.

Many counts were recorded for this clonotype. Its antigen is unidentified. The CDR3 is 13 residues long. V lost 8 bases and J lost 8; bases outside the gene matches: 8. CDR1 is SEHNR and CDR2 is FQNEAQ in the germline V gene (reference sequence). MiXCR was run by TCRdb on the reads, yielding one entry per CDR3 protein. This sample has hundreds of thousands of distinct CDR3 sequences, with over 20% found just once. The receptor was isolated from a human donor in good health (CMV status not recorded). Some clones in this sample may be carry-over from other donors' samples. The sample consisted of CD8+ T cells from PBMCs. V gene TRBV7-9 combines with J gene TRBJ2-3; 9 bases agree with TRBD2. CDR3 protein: CASGGGAQGTQYF. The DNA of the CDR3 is TGTGCCAGCGGCGGGGGGGCCCAGGGTACGCAGTATTTT. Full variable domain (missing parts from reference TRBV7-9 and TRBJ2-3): DTGVSQNPRHKITKRGQNVTFRCDPISEHNRLYWYRQTLGQGPEFLTYFQNEAQLEKSRLLSDRFSAERPKGSFSTLEIQRTEQGDSAMYLCASGGGAQGTQYFGPGTRLTVL.